These 21 T cell receptor beta chains share one sample of origin, sequenced in a study of shared clonotypes between healthy human individuals. The naive CD8 population came from CD45RO-negative cells selected for CCR7, without terminally differentiated effector memory CD45RA+ cells. Sequencing used immunoSEQ multiplex PCR; TCRdb keeps in-frame clones, though not all of them. The sample lists around 2,100,000 clones, approximately 95% occurring once. The source material was naive CD8+ T cells sorted from blood. Receptor source: a man between 18 and 29 years old in good health.

This chain uses TRBV25-1 with TRBJ2-3; 7 bases map to TRBD1. Germline CDR1 reads MGHDK; CDR2 reads SYGVNS. After removal of 2 bases from V and 3 bases from J, the junction contained 5 bases not matched to a gene. This CDR3 comprises 15 residues. CDR3 amino acids: CASSEPQTGTDTQYF. DNA for the CDR3: TGTGCCAGCAGTGAACCACAGACAGGGACAGATACGCAGTATTTT.

The CDR3 DNA reads as TGCGCCAGCAGCCAATTGACGGACGGAAGTTACGAGCAGTACTTC. It translates to CASSQLTDGSYEQYF. This sequence joins TRBV4-3 and TRBJ2-7; no definite D call. CDR3 length: 15 amino acids. CDR1 is LGHNA and CDR2 is YSLEER in the germline V gene. Trimming removed 2 bases from V and 4 bases from J, with 15 bases in between.

CDR3 in amino acids: CASSQEAGGRADEQFF. The CDR3 bases are TGCGCCAGCAGCCAAGAGGCGGGAGGGAGGGCCGATGAGCAGTTCTTC. The chain carries TRBV4-3 and TRBJ2-1; 9 positions agree with TRBD2. Germline loops: CDR1 LGHNA, CDR2 YSLEER. The CDR3 loop spans 16 amino acids. With 0 bases clipped from V and 8 bases from J, the junction kept 8 bases outside the gene matches.

The chain is built from TRBV6-6 and TRBJ2-7, with TRBD1 matching 7 bases. Looked up from germline, CDR1 is MNHNY and CDR2 is SVGAGI (reference sequence). The CDR3 extends over 15 amino acids. V shed 7 bases and J 1 base; nucleotides not matched to a gene: 10. The CDR3 reads CASTSTGLFSYEQYF. The CDR3 nucleotides are TGTGCCAGCACCTCGACAGGGCTTTTTTCCTACGAGCAGTACTTC.

The rearrangement links TRBV2 to TRBJ2-7; no firm D call. The CDR3 sequence is 14 residues long. With 6 bases removed from V and 2 bases from J, the gap between germline ends came to 14 bases. Germline V lookup: CDR1 SNHLY, CDR2 FYNNEI. CDR3 in amino acids: CASRLLEPPYEQYF. The CDR3 DNA sequence: TGTGCCAGCAGATTGTTAGAACCCCCCTACGAGCAGTACTTC.

This chain joins TRBV27 and TRBJ2-1, with TRBD2 matching 9 bases. With 3 bases clipped from V and 7 bases from J, the junction kept 4 bases outside the gene matches. This CDR3 spans 14 amino acids. CDR1 MNHEY and CDR2 SMNVEV come from the germline V gene (reference sequence). In DNA, the CDR3 is TGTGCCAGCAGTTTTAGCGGGAGCGAGAATGAGCAGTTCTTC. Translated: CASSFSGSENEQFF.

V is TRBV27 and J is TRBJ1-5; TRBD1 agrees at 9 bases. CDR3 length: 15 residues. CDR1 and CDR2 from the germline V gene are MNHEY and SMNVEV (reference sequence). J gave up 4 bases and V 6 bases, and 7 bases lay outside the gene matches. CDR3 nucleotide sequence: TGTGCCAGCAGCTGGGGCGGGACAGGGAATCAGCCCCAGCATTTT. Protein sequence: CASSWGGTGNQPQHF.

In regard to this clone: Other DNA sequences from this sample encode an identical CDR3 as well. The chain is built from TRBV9 and TRBJ2-7; D possibly corresponds to TRBD1 (6 bases). CDR1 SGDLS and CDR2 YYNGEE come from the germline V gene. The CDR3 runs to 13 residues. V was cut by 4 bases and J by 4 bases, with 12 bases left in between. CDR3 residues: CASSPGTLYEQYF. CDR3 coding DNA: TGTGCCAGCAGCCCCGGGACACTTTACGAGCAGTACTTC.

The sample holds a few counts of this clone. Within the sample, other DNA sequences also encode this same CDR3. The chain combines TRBV6-1 with TRBJ1-3; no reliable D call. CDR3 length: 15 amino acids. Germline CDR1 MNHNS, CDR2 SASEGT. Trimming cost V 1 base and J 0 bases, with 7 bases left between them. The CDR3 nucleotides are TGTGCCAGCAGTGAAGGGCGGACCTCTGGAAACACCATATATTTT. The encoded protein is CASSEGRTSGNTIYF.

This clone has a single count. J is TRBJ1-3 and V is TRBV9, with a possible D match to TRBD1 (5 bases). Germline values: CDR1 SGDLS, CDR2 YYNGEE. The CDR3 extends over 14 amino acids. Trimming took off 0 bases at V and 9 bases at J, with 13 bases between the two ends. The CDR3 DNA reads as TGTGCCAGCAGCGTAGGGGGGGGTGTCGCCACCATATATTTT. Protein: CASSVGGGVATIYF.

Regarding this clone: Other DNA sequences of this sample code for an identical CDR3. The J gene is TRBJ2-5, the V gene TRBV7-2, with no clear D. Germline CDR1 reads SGHTA; CDR2 reads FQGNSA. The CDR3 covers 13 residues. Trimming removed 1 base at V and 3 bases at J, with 6 bases between. CDR3 in DNA: TGTGCCAGCAGCTTAGACGCGGAAGAGACCCAGTACTTC. The encoded protein is CASSLDAEETQYF. Full variable domain (rest looked up from reference TRBV7-2 and TRBJ2-5): GAGVSQSPSNKVTEKGKDVELRCDPISGHTALYWYRQSLGQGLEFLIYFQGNSAPDKSGLPSDRFSAERTGGSVSTLTIQRTQQEDSAVYLCASSLDAEETQYFGPGTRLLVL.

The V and J genes are TRBV6-5 and TRBJ1-1; 7 bases line up with TRBD1. CDR1 and CDR2 from the germline V gene are MNHEY and SVGAGI. The CDR3 extends over 14 amino acids. The junction had 7 bases not matched to a gene; V was cut back by 1 base and J by 8 bases. The CDR3 sequence is CASSYYSGTVEAFF. The DNA for the CDR3 is TGTGCCAGCAGTTACTATTCCGGGACAGTCGAAGCTTTCTTT.

This clone was observed once. This sample includes further DNA sequences coding for the same CDR3. The rearrangement joins TRBV5-1 to TRBJ2-7, with D possibly matching TRBD1 (5 bases). V was cut by 0 bases and J by 1 base, with 11 bases left in between. Germline CDR1 and CDR2: SGHRS and YFSETQ. CDR3 length: 15 amino acids. For the CDR3, the DNA is TGCGCCAGCAGCTTGGGCCAGGGTCGGTCCTACGAGCAGTACTTC. This encodes CASSLGQGRSYEQYF.

CDR3 in amino acids: CASSGGPTDTQYF. The CDR3 region has the DNA TGTGCCAGCAGTGGGGGCCCAACAGATACGCAGTATTTT. The rearrangement uses TRBV9 and TRBJ2-3; D is perhaps TRBD1 (6 bases). The CDR3 is 13 residues long. Germline-derived CDR1 and CDR2 are SGDLS and YYNGEE. V was cut by 5 bases and J by 3 bases, with 10 bases left in between.

Concerning this clone: Distinct nucleotide sequences in the sample also encode this CDR3. The V call is TRBV11-2, the J call TRBJ2-1; D is perhaps TRBD1 or TRBD2 (5 bases each). This CDR3 has 12 residues. Germline values: CDR1 SGHAT, CDR2 FQNNGV. V gave up 1 base and J gave up 9 bases, with 7 bases separating them. CDR3 coding DNA: TGTGCCAGCAGCTTAGGAGGGACTGAGCAGTTCTTC. It yields the protein CASSLGGTEQFF. The full variable domain, completed using reference TRBV11-2 and TRBJ2-1, is EAGVAQSPRYKIIEKRQSVAFWCNPISGHATLYWYQQILGQGPKLLIQFQNNGVVDDSQLPKDRFSAERLKGVDSTLKIQPAKLEDSAVYLCASSLGGTEQFFGPGTRLTVL.

Concerning this clone: The sample carries other DNA sequences with the same CDR3. This chain links TRBV2 with TRBJ2-7; no clear D. The CDR3 loop spans 13 amino acids. The V gene's germline CDR1 is SNHLY and CDR2 FYNNEI. The V and J ends lost 5 bases and 1 base respectively, with 9 bases between them. In DNA, the CDR3 is TGTGCCAGCAGTCCCGGGCCTTCCTACGAGCAGTACTTC. Translation: CASSPGPSYEQYF.

Comment on this clone: Mismatch with germline at one junction end may stem from a read error. The V and J genes are TRBV7-7 and TRBJ2-2, with D possibly TRBD1 on 6 matching bases. The CDR3 is made up of 14 amino acids. Germline assignment: CDR1 SSHAT and CDR2 FNYEAQ (reference sequence). This chain's CDR3 is CASSQTGFTGELFF. The CDR3 DNA reads TGTGCTAGCAGCCAAACAGGGTTCACCGGGGAGCTGTTTTTT.

This chain links TRBV2 with TRBJ2-2; 7 nucleotides agree with TRBD2. V shed 9 bases, J shed 5 bases, and the junction held 9 bases outside the gene matches. CDR1 is SNHLY and CDR2 is FYNNEI in the germline V gene. The CDR3 has 14 residues. The CDR3 loop reads CASGEGSGTGELFF. In DNA, the CDR3 is TGTGCCAGTGGGGAGGGATCGGGGACCGGGGAGCTGTTTTTT.

This chain links TRBV6-1 with TRBJ2-3; TRBD2 matches 8 bases. The CDR3 spans 15 residues. CDR1 is MNHNS and CDR2 is SASEGT in the germline V gene. Trimming removed 6 bases from V and 4 bases from J; junction bases left unmatched: 9. This CDR3 reads CASSALGGGSDTQYF. The CDR3 bases are TGTGCCAGCAGCGCCCTCGGGGGGGGATCAGATACGCAGTATTTT.

The rearrangement joins TRBV15 to TRBJ1-3; D perhaps matches TRBD1 (6 bases). V was pared by 5 bases and J by 1 base, with 12 bases between. Germline V gene sequence: CDR1 LNHNV, CDR2 YYDKDF (reference sequence). The CDR3 loop spans 15 amino acids. The CDR3 bases are TGTGCCACCAGCGGGGGGGGGCCGTCTGGAAACACCATATATTTT. Amino acid sequence: CATSGGGPSGNTIYF.

This CDR3 is CASSGGLGPGTTHEQYF. For the CDR3, the DNA is TGCGCCAGCAGTGGGGGGTTAGGACCGGGGACCACCCACGAGCAGTACTTC. The rearrangement uses TRBV5-1 and TRBJ2-7; D may be TRBD2 (6 bases). The CDR3 runs to 17 residues. V lost 5 bases, J lost 5 bases, and 26 bases lay in between. Germline V lookup: CDR1 SGHRS, CDR2 YFSETQ.